Each of the 6 T cell receptor beta chains below was sequenced from the same sample in a study of blood T cell repertoires in COVID-19. TCRdb's copy holds only in-frame clones and misses some; the assay was immunoSEQ multiplex PCR. The sample carries about 400,000 clones, 88% recorded once. The specimen was PBMCs or T cells enriched from blood (not recorded which). Receptors originate from a woman in her twenties or thirties with acute COVID-19.

The chain couples TRBV6-2 or TRBV6-3 to TRBJ2-2, with 7 bases that match TRBD1. V was clipped by 0 bases and J by 5 bases; unmatched bases: 3. This CDR3 has 15 amino acids. Germline V gives CDR1 MNHEY, CDR2 SVGEGT. The CDR3 sequence: CASSYSQGLTGELFF. The CDR3 coding sequence is TGTGCCAGCAGTTACTCACAGGGGTTAACCGGGGAGCTGTTTTTT.

The chain links TRBV20-1 to TRBJ2-7; 7 nucleotides line up with TRBD1. V shed 3 bases, J shed 3 bases, and the junction held 11 bases outside the gene matches. The CDR3 contains 15 residues. The germline V gene has CDR1 DFQATT and CDR2 SNEGSKA (reference sequence). CDR3 sequence reads: CSASDPGQGDYEQYF. In DNA, the CDR3 is TGCAGTGCTAGTGACCCAGGTCAGGGGGACTACGAGCAGTACTTC.

This chain joins TRBV5-1 and TRBJ2-7; D remains ambiguous. CDR3 size: 12 residues. Trimming took off 5 bases at V and 6 bases at J, with 12 bases between the two ends. CDR1 and CDR2 from the germline V gene are SGHRS and YFSETQ. DNA for the CDR3: TGCGCCAGCAGAAGGCAGGAAGGCGAGCAGTACTTC. This translates into CASRRQEGEQYF. The complete variable domain, with remaining parts taken from reference TRBV5-1 and TRBJ2-7, reads KAGVTQTPRYLIKTRGQQVTLSCSPISGHRSVSWYQQTPGQGLQFLFEYFSETQRNKGNFPGRFSGRQFSNSRSEMNVSTLELGDSALYLCASRRQEGEQYFGPGTRLTVT.

V is TRBV18 and J is TRBJ1-5; D gene ambiguous. V lost 3 bases to trimming and J lost 1 base, with 7 bases between them. The CDR3 consists of 14 residues. Germline V gives CDR1 KGHSH, CDR2 LQKENI. The CDR3 DNA reads TGTGCCAGCTCACCCACAGCCAGCAATCAGCCCCAGCATTTT. Its translation: CASSPTASNQPQHF.

This sequence joins TRBV19 and TRBJ2-3; D may be TRBD2 (5 bases). The germline gives CDR1 LNHDA, CDR2 SQIVND (reference sequence). The CDR3 totals 11 residues. Trimming left V 7 bases short and J 4 bases short, with 6 bases between. CDR3 coding DNA: TGTGCCAGTAAGCGGTCAGATACGCAGTATTTT. Amino acid sequence: CASKRSDTQYF.

The chain has TRBV6-2 or TRBV6-3 and TRBJ1-1; D remains unclear. The CDR3 is 16 amino acids. The ends were cut back, 2 bases at V and 1 base at J, with 14 bases in the middle. Germline assignment: CDR1 MNHEY and CDR2 SVGEGT. The DNA of the CDR3 is TGTGCCAGCAGTTACCCGGGGTCCCGGACGAACACTGAAGCTTTCTTT. It translates to CASSYPGSRTNTEAFF.